The rows below give T cell receptor beta chains drawn from one sample of a study of cytomegalovirus exposure and HLA in healthy donors. Profiled with immunoSEQ multiplex PCR; TCRdb holds only in-frame clones, not every one. The sample has about 160,000 clones; 80% to 90% are singletons. The material sequenced was PBMCs. These TCRs come from a woman aged 18-29 years in good health and CMV-seronegative. Both conserved end residues are part of each CDR3. The D gene is left open where the match is weak. Some rows have no size entry. The others give once, few or many, or a class for an expanded clone.

clone size	V gene	CDR3 length	J gene	D gene	CDR3 DNA	CDR3 protein
NA	TRBV6-4	15	TRBJ1-2	TRBD1	TGTGCCAGCAGTGATCCCGGGACAGGGGTGGATGGCTACACCTTC	CASSDPGTGVDGYTF
NA	TRBV9	14	TRBJ2-5	TRBD1	TGTGCCAGCAGCGCCGCGACAGGGAAAGAGACCCAGTACTTC	CASSAATGKETQYF
NA	TRBV9	14	TRBJ2-7	NA	TGTGCCAGCAGCGTAGTTGGAGGGCTGGACGAGCAGTACTTC	CASSVVGGLDEQYF
NA	TRBV15	11	TRBJ1-5	NA	TGTGCCACCAGCAGCGGTCAGCCCCAGCATTTT	CATSSGQPQHF
NA	TRBV19	15	TRBJ1-2	TRBD1	TGTGCCAGTACCGACGCGGGACAGGGCCTCTATGGCTACACCTTC	CASTDAGQGLYGYTF
NA	TRBV4-1	14	TRBJ1-3	NA	TGCGCCAGCAGCCATCGACACATTGGAAACACCATATATTTT	CASSHRHIGNTIYF
NA	TRBV10-3	15	TRBJ1-6	NA	TGTGCCATCAGTGAGTCGAGGCAGGGCTGGTCACCCCTCCACTTT	CAISESRQGWSPLHF
NA	TRBV5-4	14	TRBJ2-7	NA	TGTGCCTATTTAGAGAGTGGGGACACCTCCGAGCAGTACTTC	CAYLESGDTSEQYF
NA	TRBV5-4	13	TRBJ2-7	TRBD1	TGTGCCAGCAGCAAGACAGGGTCCAGCGAGCAGTACTTC	CASSKTGSSEQYF
NA	TRBV9	12	TRBJ1-2	NA	TGTGCCAGCAGCCGGACAGTGTATGGCTACACCTTC	CASSRTVYGYTF
NA	TRBV7-9	16	TRBJ1-3	NA	TGTGCCAGCAGCTTGGGAGGGTTCGTCACTAGAAACACCATATATTTT	CASSLGGFVTRNTIYF
NA	TRBV28	15	TRBJ2-7	NA	TGTGCCAGCAGTTTATTCGGGGTCGGTACCTACGAGCAGTACTTC	CASSLFGVGTYEQYF
NA	TRBV6-1	14	TRBJ2-2	NA	TGTGCCAGCAGTGAAGCATGGAGACCCGGGGAGCTGTTTTTT	CASSEAWRPGELFF
once	TRBV28	14	TRBJ1-5	NA	TGTGCCAGCAGTTTGGCTCAGGGGAATCAGCCCCAGCATTTT	CASSLAQGNQPQHF
NA	TRBV6-6	15	TRBJ1-5	NA	TGTGCCAGCAGTGACCACAGGGAGACCAATCAGCCCCAGCATTTT	CASSDHRETNQPQHF
NA	TRBV5-6	19	TRBJ2-5	TRBD2	TGTGCCAGCAGCCGTCGAATACTAGCGGGAGGGCTGGTTGGAGAGACCCAGTACTTC	CASSRRILAGGLVGETQYF
NA	TRBV6-5	15	TRBJ1-1	NA	TGTGCCAGCAGTTACCGGGGGGCTTTGAACACTGAAGCTTTCTTT	CASSYRGALNTEAFF
few	TRBV7-9	13	TRBJ2-1	NA	TGTGCCAGCAGCTTAGCGGGAGATAATGAGCAGTTCTTC	CASSLAGDNEQFF
once	TRBV12-5	15	TRBJ2-1	TRBD2	TGTGCTAGTGCAAAGCGGGAGAGCGCCTACAATGAGCAGTTCTTC	CASAKRESAYNEQFF
NA	TRBV27	16	TRBJ2-3	NA	TGTGCCAGCAGATATAAACAGGTTATAGACACAGATACGCAGTATTTT	CASRYKQVIDTDTQYF
NA	TRBV6-5	14	TRBJ1-2	NA	TGTGCCAGCAGTTACGGGGCGGTTAACTATGGCTACACCTTC	CASSYGAVNYGYTF
NA	TRBV7-9	16	TRBJ1-3	NA	TGTGCCAGCAGCTTAGTAACAGGCCTCTCTGGAAACACCATATATTTT	CASSLVTGLSGNTIYF
NA	TRBV18	16	TRBJ2-3	TRBD2	TGTGCCAGCTCACCCGGGGCCAGCGGGAGAACAGATACGCAGTATTTT	CASSPGASGRTDTQYF
once	TRBV6-1	14	TRBJ2-7	NA	TGTGCCAGCAGTGAACCTGGGGGGGCTAACGAGCAGTACTTC	CASSEPGGANEQYF
NA	TRBV12-2	18	TRBJ1-5	NA	TGTGCAAGTCGCTTAGCCCCCGGTGGGGGACAGGGGGGTCAGCCCCAGCATTTT	CASRLAPGGGQGGQPQHF
NA	TRBV4-3	18	TRBJ2-1	TRBD2	TGCGCCAGCAGCCAAGAAGGTGGGACTAGCGGTCCTCCCATCGAGCAGTTCTTC	CASSQEGGTSGPPIEQFF
NA	TRBV5-4	15	TRBJ2-7	NA	TGTGCCAGCAGCTTGTCGGCACAGGGAAATGGAGAGCAGTACTTC	CASSLSAQGNGEQYF
NA	TRBV19	14	TRBJ2-2	NA	TGTGCCAGTAGTATTGGGCAGAACACCGGGGAGCTGTTTTTT	CASSIGQNTGELFF